Listed below are T cell receptor beta chains from one sample, sequenced in a study of early T cells in non-severe SARS-CoV-2 infection. From the 5' RACE reads, TCRdb called clonotypes with MiXCR, one entry per CDR3 protein. This table has tens of thousands of distinct CDR3 sequences, approximately 5.2% appearing once. The specimen sequenced was whole blood. These receptors all stem from an adult who was a healthcare worker with PCR-confirmed SARS-CoV-2 infection or an uninfected control (not recorded which). CDR3s include the opening cysteine and the closing phenylalanine or tryptophan. D genes are given only for firm matches. Clone size is given for some rows only: seen once, a few or many times, or a class if the clone is expanded.

d_call j_call v_call clone_size cdr3_nt cdr3_aa
TRBD2 TRBJ2-1 TRBV20-1 - TGCAGTGCTAGAGAGACCCGCGGTGCGGGGGGTAACAATGAGCGGTTCTTC CSARETRGAGGNNERFF
TRBD2 TRBJ2-7 TRBV7-9 many TGTGCCAGCACCTTCACAGCGGGAGCCCACGAGCAGTACTTC CASTFTAGAHEQYF
- TRBJ2-3 TRBV6-1 - TGTGCCAGCAGGCCAACGCTCACGACCCATACGCAGTATTTT CASRPTLTTHTQYF
TRBD2 TRBJ2-1 TRBV7-3 few TGTGCCAGCAGCTCAATGGGACTAGCGGGAGGGGATGAGCAGTTCTTC CASSSMGLAGGDEQFF
- TRBJ1-5 TRBV10-3 many TGTGCCATCAGTGAGGGGGTCCGGCCCCAGCATTTT CAISEGVRPQHF
- TRBJ2-1 TRBV7-8 few TGTGCCAGCAGCCACGGCGCTCACAATGAGCAGTTCTTC CASSHGAHNEQFF
- TRBJ2-5 TRBV7-9 - TGTGCCAGCAGCCGGCCCAGCAGGGCTCAAGAGACCCAGTACTTC CASSRPSRAQETQYF
TRBD1 TRBJ2-3 TRBV28 many TGTGCCAGCGCTACAGGGGGCAATACAGATACGCAGTATTTT CASATGGNTDTQYF
TRBD1 TRBJ1-4 TRBV5-1 many TGCGCCAGCAGCTTATCGACAGGGGGAAATAATGAAAAACTGTTTTTT CASSLSTGGNNEKLFF
- TRBJ2-3 TRBV6-1 few TGTGCCAGCAGTGTTGAGTTTTGGGATACGCAGTATTTT CASSVEFWDTQYF
- TRBJ1-4 TRBV6-1 many TGTGCCAGCAATGGGTTTGTGAATGAAAAACTGTTTTTT CASNGFVNEKLFF
- TRBJ2-3 TRBV27 many TGTGCCAGCAGGGGTGCCCAGTGGGGGTTCACGCAGTATTTT CASRGAQWGFTQYF
- TRBJ1-1 TRBV28 many TGTGCCAGCCGGCCGTTCGTGGGGGGCTTCTCTGAAGCTTTCTTT CASRPFVGGFSEAFF
- TRBJ2-1 TRBV5-1 - TGCGCCAGCAGCTTATCGGCTAGCTTCAATGAGCAGTTCTTC CASSLSASFNEQFF
- TRBJ2-1 TRBV7-3 many TGTGCCAGCAGCGCCACCTCCCCAGGAGCCTACAATGAGCAGTTCTTC CASSATSPGAYNEQFF
- TRBJ2-3 TRBV10-3 few TGTGCCATCAGTGAGTCGATGGGGTTCCTCACAGATACGCAGTATTTT CAISESMGFLTDTQYF
TRBD2 TRBJ2-1 TRBV7-2 many TGTGCCACCCCTGGGGTAGCGGGGCTCCTCAATGAGCAGTTCTTC CATPGVAGLLNEQFF
TRBD1 TRBJ2-7 TRBV2 - TGTGCCAGCGGACAGGGTACCTACGAGCAGTACTTC CASGQGTYEQYF
- TRBJ2-7 TRBV6-5 few TGTGCCAGCAGTTACGTGGCGGGCAGCCCCTACGAGCAGTACTTC CASSYVAGSPYEQYF
- TRBJ2-4 TRBV28 few TGTGCCAGCAGTTTAGACCGCAGTGGCAAAAACATTCAGTACTTC CASSLDRSGKNIQYF
- TRBJ2-3 TRBV27 many TGTGCCAGCAGTATCCCGGGAAGAGATACGCAGTATTTT CASSIPGRDTQYF
TRBD2 TRBJ2-1 TRBV24-1 many TGTGCCACCAGTGATCAAGGGACTAGCGGGATCAATGAGCAGTTCTTC CATSDQGTSGINEQFF
TRBD2 TRBJ2-1 TRBV7-3 - TGTGCCAGCAGCGAGACTAGCGCTCCCTACAATGAGCAGTTCTTC CASSETSAPYNEQFF
- TRBJ2-7 TRBV20-1 many TGCAGTGCTAGAGATAGCCTAGCCTACGAGCAGTACTTC CSARDSLAYEQYF
TRBD2 TRBJ2-7 TRBV10-2 many TGCGCCAGCGCGGAACGGACTAGCGGTTTGTACGAGCAGTACTTC CASAERTSGLYEQYF
TRBD2 TRBJ2-7 TRBV5-1 many TGCGCCAGCAGCTCCCTAGCGGGAGGAGACGAGCAGTACTTC CASSSLAGGDEQYF
- TRBJ1-4 TRBV4-3 many TGCGCCAGCAGCCAAGTTGGAATTGCAACTAATGAAAAACTGTTTTTT CASSQVGIATNEKLFF
TRBD1 TRBJ2-3 TRBV11-1 few TGTGCCAGCAACCCGGGACAGGACACAGATACGCAGTATTTT CASNPGQDTDTQYF
- TRBJ1-3 TRBV18 many TGTGCCAGCTCACCCGGAGGGTCCGGAAACACCATATATTTT CASSPGGSGNTIYF
TRBD1 TRBJ1-1 TRBV7-6 many TGTGCCAGCAGCTCAGACAGGGCGGGGACTGAAGCTTTCTTT CASSSDRAGTEAFF
TRBD1 TRBJ1-2 TRBV11-3 many TGTGCCAGCAGCTTAGATGGCCAGAGACAGGGGGCCGGTGGCTACACCTTC CASSLDGQRQGAGGYTF
- TRBJ2-2 TRBV4-1 - TGCGCCAGCAGCCAAGTCCATGGTAACAGCCGGTGGACCGGGGAGCTGTTTTTT CASSQVHGNSRWTGELFF
TRBD2 TRBJ2-5 TRBV9 - TGTGCCAGCAGCGTAGCTACCCAGGGAGGGCTAGAGACCCAGTACTTC CASSVATQGGLETQYF
TRBD2 TRBJ2-7 TRBV4-2 - TGTGCCAGCAGCCAGGGACTAGCGGAATCATTACCCTACGAGCAGTACTTC CASSQGLAESLPYEQYF
TRBD1 TRBJ2-1 TRBV6-5 - TGTGCCAGCAGTGAAGACAGGGGGAGGAACAATGAGCAGTTCTTC CASSEDRGRNNEQFF
TRBD2 TRBJ2-1 TRBV2 many TGTGCCAGCAGTGAAAGCGGGATGGAAGAGCAGTTCTTC CASSESGMEEQFF
- TRBJ2-3 TRBV18 few TGTGCCAGCTCACGTGTTAGCGGCAGCATCACAGATACGCAGTATTTT CASSRVSGSITDTQYF
- TRBJ1-4 TRBV12-3/TRBV12-4 many TGTGCCAGCAGTTTGGGGATTTCCAATGAAAAACTGTTTTTT CASSLGISNEKLFF
- TRBJ2-2 TRBV9 many TGTGCCAGCAGCGTTTCTACTCTCACCGGGGAGCTGTTTTTT CASSVSTLTGELFF
- TRBJ2-5 TRBV11-2 - TGTGCCAGCAGCTTCGGGCTCCTACAAGAGACCCAGTACTTC CASSFGLLQETQYF
TRBD1 TRBJ1-1 TRBV18 many TGTGCCAGCTCACAGGGTAATAACAGGGGGCGGACTGAAGCTTTCTTT CASSQGNNRGRTEAFF